This T cell receptor (beta chain) was observed in a study of human T cells and chemical hapten exposure. Study at large: There were weekly diphenylcyclopropenone doses to the scalp for patients throughout the approximately 25-week study. Patients having alopecia areata, totalis or universalis were mostly female.

The time point is: patch test 2, 6 weeks after DPC sensitization. Treatment noted: therapeutic diphenylcyclopropenone sensitization with weekly scalp DPC. Ahead of applying each patch test, blood was sampled. The authors' processing: Approximately 100,000 TCRs per sample was the median, with a range of about 20,000 to 690,600. TCRdb itself ran the RACE reads through MiXCR, one entry per CDR3 protein. The V and J calls and clone size are TCRdb's, not the authors'. Of approximately 120,000 distinct CDR3 sequences detected, 9.2% appear once; the ten largest clones hold approximately 3%. This clonotype was seen more than once but under ten times. The sample in question was whole blood, obtained in connection with sensitization to the hapten diphenylcyclopropenone (DPC). The source is a woman in her 40s with alopecia areata. Some clones in this sample may be carry-over from other donors' samples.

CDR3 residues: CASSFGQGRNEQYF. The DNA of the CDR3 is TGTGCCAGCAGCTTTGGGCAGGGGAGGAACGAGCAGTACTTC. The V call is TRBV13, the J call TRBJ2-7; D is possibly TRBD1 or TRBD2 (6 bases each). The CDR3 is 14 residues long. Looked up from germline, CDR1 is PRHDT and CDR2 is FYEKMQ (reference sequence). With 3 bases removed from V and 5 bases from J, the gap between germline ends came to 14 bases.